The sequence of this TCR beta chain was determined in a study of blood T cell repertoires in COVID-19. Study as a whole: Samples taken during acute and convalescent COVID-19 were collected in the United States, Italy and Spain. T cells, B-cell-depleted T cells, or PBMCs provided the cDNA or gDNA that served as material.

In its sample, this clone was seen once. The authors' processing: Estimation of nucleated cell counts relied on the amplification of reference gene primers. Libraries were prepared by immunoSEQ multiplex PCR; TCRdb keeps only in-frame clonotypes and omits some of them. V, J and clone size were drawn from that table, and D and trimming were deduced from the DNA. The sample shows 150,000 or so clones, about 88% of them seen only once. Per the germline V gene, CDR1 is SGHRS and CDR2 is YFSETQ. CDR3 length: 15 residues. V lost 7 bases and J lost 3, with 16 bases in between. The J gene is TRBJ2-2, the V gene TRBV5-1, with a possible D match to TRBD2 (7 bases). The sequencing sample was made of peripheral blood. The receptor's source is a man aged 18 to 30 with acute or convalescent COVID-19. CDR3 in DNA: TGCGCCAGCGCTTTCGACGGGGGGCACACCGGGGAGCTGTTTTTT. Its protein is CASAFDGGHTGELFF.